The 11 T cell receptor beta chains listed next were all sequenced from one sample in a study of T cell responses to AZD1222 COVID-19 vaccine. Here immunoSEQ multiplex PCR was the method, and the copy in TCRdb shows in-frame clones only, minus some. The sample yields about 120,000 clones, 80% to 90% seen once. The sample consisted of peripheral blood, taken on day 0 of AZD1222 vaccination. The receptor source for this set is an adult in good health.

The chain has TRBV7-3 and TRBJ2-1; 9 nucleotides line up with TRBD2. Germline CDR1 and CDR2: SGHTA and FQGTGA. The CDR3 covers 14 residues. V shed 6 bases and J 5 bases; nucleotides not matched to a gene: 5. CDR3 coding DNA: TGTGCCAGCAGTGCGGCGGGAGGGAACAATGAGCAGTTCTTC. It yields the protein CASSAAGGNNEQFF.

The chain uses TRBV12-3 or TRBV12-4 and TRBJ1-5, with no clear D. Trimming took 4 bases from V and 4 from J, leaving 5 bases between them. The CDR3 runs to 12 residues. The CDR3 DNA follows: TGTGCCAGCAGTTCTGCAAATCAGCCCCAGCATTTT. Encoded protein: CASSSANQPQHF.

The chain carries TRBV5-4 and TRBJ2-2; D not resolved. Germline V gene data show CDR1 as SGHNT and CDR2 as YYREEE (reference sequence). The CDR3 has 13 residues. Trimming removed 1 base at V and 1 base at J, with 2 bases between. This CDR3 is CASSLQNTGELFF. The DNA of the CDR3 is TGTGCCAGCAGCTTGCAGAACACCGGGGAGCTGTTTTTT.

This sequence joins TRBV3-1 (or the pseudogene TRBV3-2) and TRBJ1-5, with 7 bases lining up with TRBD1. Germline CDR1 reads LGHDT; CDR2 reads YNNKEL (reference sequence). V shed 0 bases and J 1 base; nucleotides not matched to a gene: 3. The CDR3 extends over 16 amino acids. Here the CDR3 DNA reads TGTGCCAGCAGCCAAGATGGAGGGGGCAGCAATCAGCCCCAGCATTTT. This translates into CASSQDGGGSNQPQHF.

The V and J genes are TRBV6-5 and TRBJ2-7; a weak D match, TRBD1 (6 bases). Trimming took 4 bases from V and 4 from J, leaving 11 bases between them. Germline V lookup: CDR1 MNHEY, CDR2 SVGAGI. CDR3 length: 13 residues. CDR3 region: CASSLDSRYEQYF. The CDR3 nucleotides read TGTGCCAGCAGTTTGGACAGCCGATACGAGCAGTACTTC.

This chain joins TRBV29-1 and TRBJ2-3; 12 positions agree with TRBD2. Trimming cost V 0 bases and J 0 bases; bases outside gene matches: 4. The CDR3 runs to 17 residues. Germline V CDR1 and CDR2: SQVTM, ANQGSEA. The CDR3 region is CSVEDLGLAGSTDTQYF. CDR3 nucleotides: TGCAGCGTTGAAGATCTTGGACTAGCGGGGAGCACAGATACGCAGTATTTT.

The genes are TRBV19 and TRBJ2-1; 15 bases map to TRBD2. CDR1 is LNHDA, CDR2 SQIVND, per germline (reference sequence). The CDR3 runs 15 residues. With V trimmed by 5 bases and J by 9 bases, 5 bases remained unmatched. CDR3 nucleotides: TGTGCCAGTAGTGGGGGACTAGCGGGAGGTCTTGAGCAGTTCTTC. Its protein is CASSGGLAGGLEQFF.

This clone was detected only once. The chain has TRBV6-5 and TRBJ2-1, with D perhaps TRBD1 (5 bases). V lost 7 bases, J lost 4 bases, and 17 bases lay in between. Germline V CDR1 and CDR2: MNHEY, SVGAGI. The CDR3 consists of 15 residues. CDR3 nucleotides: TGTGCCAGCACCCCAGCTCCTGACAGTTACAATGAGCAGTTCTTC. It translates to CASTPAPDSYNEQFF.

This chain connects TRBV2 to TRBJ2-7, with unresolved D. The germline gives CDR1 SNHLY, CDR2 FYNNEI. The CDR3 loop spans 13 amino acids. V lost 6 bases and J 7 bases, leaving 16 bases between the germline ends. As DNA, the CDR3 is TGTGCCAGCAGCCGCGGCCCCATTGAGGAGCAGTACTTC. It codes for CASSRGPIEEQYF.

The chain joins TRBV7-9 to TRBJ1-2, with D perhaps TRBD1 (6 bases). The length of the CDR3 is 13 residues. Germline V lookup: CDR1 SEHNR, CDR2 FQNEAQ (reference sequence). Between the trimmed V and J ends, which lost 3 bases and 8 bases, there was a span of 13 bases. CDR3 loop: CASSFSGGEGYTF. As DNA, the CDR3 is TGTGCCAGCAGCTTTAGTGGGGGCGAGGGCTACACCTTC.

CDR3 residues: CASSIVNQETQYF. The CDR3 coding sequence is TGTGCCAGTAGTATTGTTAATCAAGAGACCCAGTACTTC. V gene TRBV19 combines with J gene TRBJ2-5; D is uncertain. V was pared by 3 bases and J by 2 bases, with 7 bases between. The CDR3 is made up of 13 amino acids. The germline gives CDR1 LNHDA, CDR2 SQIVND (reference sequence).